The 8 T cell receptor beta chains given below trace back to one sample, sequenced in a study of PD-L1 blockade in urothelial cancer. The assay was immunoSEQ multiplex PCR, and TCRdb's table has in-frame clones only and misses some. The data contain tens of thousands of clones, roughly 80% of them seen just once; the ten biggest clones take up 2.5% to 3%. The source was PBMCs, collected around atezolizumab (anti-PD-L1) treatment. These receptors were obtained from a man aged 65 to 85 with urothelial cancer.

The chain is built from TRBV29-1 and TRBJ2-7, with D possibly TRBD2 on 7 matching bases. The germline V gene has CDR1 SQVTM and CDR2 ANQGSEA. The CDR3 spans 13 residues. Trimming took off 7 bases at V and 0 bases at J, with 13 bases between the two ends. CDR3 in DNA: TGCAGCGCCGAGGGGGGGACCTCCTACGAGCAGTACTTC. It encodes CSAEGGTSYEQYF.

The chain combines TRBV28 with TRBJ1-1, with a possible D match to TRBD1 (5 bases). The CDR3 consists of 16 residues. Germline V CDR1 and CDR2: MDHEN, SYDVKM. Trimming left V 1 base short and J 1 base short, with 13 bases between. In DNA form, the CDR3 reads TGTGCCAGCAGTTTATCCGCTAGGGGCCCGAACACTGAAGCTTTCTTT. It yields the protein CASSLSARGPNTEAFF.

V gene TRBV9 combines with J gene TRBJ1-2; D is perhaps TRBD1 (5 bases). The length of the CDR3 is 15 residues. Germline V gene lookup returns CDR1 SGDLS and CDR2 YYNGEE. V dropped 4 bases and J dropped 4 bases, with 17 bases sitting between them. The CDR3 sequence: CASSPETRAGYGYTF. As DNA, the CDR3 is TGTGCCAGCAGCCCCGAGACCAGGGCTGGCTATGGCTACACCTTC. Complete variable domain (other parts from reference TRBV9 and TRBJ1-2): DSGVTQTPKHLITATGQRVTLRCSPRSGDLSVYWYQQSLDQGLQFLIQYYNGEERAKGNILERFSAQQFPDLHSELNLSSLELGDSALYFCASSPETRAGYGYTFGSGTRLTVV.

The rearrangement uses TRBV11-2 and TRBJ1-5; possible D gene TRBD1, 6 bases. V gave up 1 base and J gave up 7 bases, with 14 bases separating them. Germline V gives CDR1 SGHAT, CDR2 FQNNGV. The CDR3 runs 15 residues. CDR3 region: CASSLGQGLGQPQHF. CDR3 coding DNA: TGTGCCAGCAGCTTAGGGCAGGGGCTGGGCCAGCCCCAGCATTTT.

This sequence joins TRBV7-9 and TRBJ2-1, with D perhaps TRBD2 (5 bases). V lost 4 bases and J 0 bases, leaving 10 bases between the germline ends. Germline CDR1 is SEHNR and CDR2 is FQNEAQ (reference sequence). The CDR3 has 15 amino acids. CDR3 sequence: CASSSSRSSYNEQFF. In nucleotides, the CDR3 is TGTGCCAGCAGCTCTAGCCGGAGCTCCTACAATGAGCAGTTCTTC.

The V gene is TRBV28, the J gene TRBJ2-7, with 10 bases identical to TRBD1. CDR3 length: 16 residues. CDR1 and CDR2 from the germline V gene are MDHEN and SYDVKM. With V trimmed by 6 bases and J by 5 bases, 13 bases remained unmatched. CDR3 protein: CASSSNRDRGVHEQYF. DNA for the CDR3: TGTGCCAGCAGCTCAAACCGGGACAGGGGAGTCCACGAGCAGTACTTC.

The chain recombines TRBV6-5 with TRBJ1-5; D ambiguous. CDR1 is MNHEY, CDR2 SVGAGI, per germline. The CDR3 is made up of 13 amino acids. V lost 4 bases, J lost 11 bases, and 15 bases lay in between. CDR3: CASSFSASGAQHF. In DNA, the CDR3 is TGTGCCAGCAGTTTCTCCGCGTCCGGGGCCCAGCATTTT.

This clone is a singleton in its sample. V gene TRBV15 combines with J gene TRBJ2-2; perhaps TRBD2 as D (5 bases). CDR3 length equals 14 residues. Germline-derived CDR1 and CDR2 are LNHNV and YYDKDF (reference sequence). In DNA form, the CDR3 reads TGTGCTATCCAGGTGGGAGCGAACACCGGGGAGCTGTTTTTT. It translates to CAIQVGANTGELFF.